The 30 T cell receptor beta chains below were found in one sample sequenced in a study of cytomegalovirus exposure and HLA in healthy donors (dated by TCRdb to 2016 to 2017). To prepare the library, the immunoSEQ multiplex PCR assay was applied. The multiplex PCR relied on a mix of 60 forward primers for TCR Vbeta segments and 13 reverse primers for TCR Jbeta segments. Sourced from immuneACCESS, this table was stored by TCRdb with only in-frame sequences that have V and J called. A share of the clones is absent; for the studies checked, an unresolved V gene accounts for under half, and the remainder has no known explanation. This sample has tens of thousands of clones in its table, and around 73% of those were observed once. Jointly, the top ten make up approximately 3.3% of the sample. The sequenced sample was PBMCs. All receptors derive from a woman aged 35 to 49 in good health and CMV-seronegative.

This chain uses TRBV5-1 with TRBJ2-7, with TRBD1 as a possible D gene (6 bases). CDR1 SGHRS and CDR2 YFSETQ come from the germline V gene. V lost 5 bases and J lost 6, with 15 bases in between. There are 13 residues in the CDR3. CDR3 in amino acids: CASSSLRGSEQYF. The CDR3 region has the DNA TGCGCCAGCAGTTCCCTCAGGGGTAGCGAGCAGTACTTC.

The chain uses TRBV7-9 and TRBJ2-1; 7 bases match TRBD2. The CDR3 is 13 residues long. From germline, CDR1 is SEHNR and CDR2 FQNEAQ (reference sequence). V shed 5 bases and J 9 bases; nucleotides not matched to a gene: 7. The DNA of the CDR3 is TGTGCCAGCAGCCAATCGACTAGCACTGAGCAGTTCTTC. It codes for CASSQSTSTEQFF.

The rearrangement joins TRBV4-2 to TRBJ2-5, with 8 bases identical to TRBD2. In germline, CDR1 is LGHNA, CDR2 YNFKEQ. CDR3 length: 14 amino acids. V gave up 5 bases and J gave up 1 base; unmatched junction bases: 3. The CDR3 reads CASSNGGVQETQYF. CDR3 DNA: TGTGCCAGCAGCAACGGGGGGGTCCAAGAGACCCAGTACTTC.

In DNA form, the CDR3 reads TGTGCCAGCAGTGCACAGGGTTCCTACGAGCAGTACTTC. Its protein product is CASSAQGSYEQYF. This rearrangement joins TRBV6-1 to TRBJ2-7; possible D gene TRBD1, 6 bases. CDR1 and CDR2 (germline): MNHNS, SASEGT. Trimming cost V 4 bases and J 1 base, with 8 bases left between them. The CDR3 covers 13 residues.

The CDR3 sequence is CSAHRGMETQYF. In DNA form, the CDR3 reads TGCAGCGCTCACAGGGGAATGGAGACCCAGTACTTC. This sequence joins TRBV29-1 and TRBJ2-5; 7 bases align to TRBD1. This CDR3 contains 12 residues. Trimming removed 7 bases from V and 5 bases from J; junction bases left unmatched: 7. Germline loops: CDR1 SQVTM, CDR2 ANQGSEA.

The chain uses TRBV27 and TRBJ1-2, with TRBD1 matching over 7 bases. Trimming removed 5 bases from V and 3 bases from J; junction bases left unmatched: 6. CDR3 length equals 14 residues. Germline assignment: CDR1 MNHEY and CDR2 SMNVEV (reference sequence). CDR3 sequence: CASSGTGADYGYTF. The CDR3 region has the DNA TGTGCCAGCAGTGGAACAGGGGCCGACTATGGCTACACCTTC.

The chain has TRBV10-3 and TRBJ2-7; 10 nucleotides line up with TRBD2. The CDR3 spans 14 residues. In germline, CDR1 is ENHRY, CDR2 SYGVKD. V lost 4 bases and J lost 7; bases outside the gene matches: 7. This chain's CDR3 is CAISVKREGTEQYF. The CDR3 nucleotides are TGTGCCATCAGTGTTAAGCGGGAGGGGACAGAGCAGTACTTC.

J is TRBJ2-4 and V is TRBV28, with 12 bases lining up with TRBD1. V shed 6 bases, J shed 2 bases, and the junction held 20 bases outside the gene matches. CDR1 MDHEN and CDR2 SYDVKM come from the germline V gene. The CDR3 extends over 21 amino acids. CDR3 coding DNA: TGTGCCAGCAGCCGAGTGGCCCGGGGACAGGGGGCTTCCAGAACCAAAAACATTCAGTACTTC. As protein: CASSRVARGQGASRTKNIQYF. The full variable domain, in which reference TRBV28 and TRBJ2-4 provide the parts outside the CDR3, is DVKVTQSSRYLVKRTGEKVFLECVQDMDHENMFWYRQDPGLGLRLIYFSYDVKMKEKGDIPEGYSVSREKKERFSLILESASTNQTSMYLCASSRVARGQGASRTKNIQYFGAGTRLSVL.

This rearrangement joins TRBV12-5 to TRBJ2-1; 8 bases line up with TRBD2. The CDR3 sequence is 13 residues long. Per germline, CDR1 LGHNT and CDR2 FRNRAP. The junction had 5 bases not matched to a gene; V was cut back by 5 bases and J by 8 bases. The CDR3 sequence is CASGRGGADEQFF. Written as DNA, the CDR3 is TGTGCTAGTGGTCGGGGGGGGGCCGATGAGCAGTTCTTC.

The DNA of the CDR3 is TGTGCCAGTAGTATACCTTCGGCACAGGGCGGTCAGCCCCAGCATTTT. Translated: CASSIPSAQGGQPQHF. The rearrangement joins TRBV19 to TRBJ1-5; possible D gene TRBD1, 6 bases. CDR1 is LNHDA and CDR2 is SQIVND in the germline V gene (reference sequence). Deletions cut 2 bases from V and 6 bases from J, with 17 bases between. This CDR3 spans 16 amino acids.

The chain carries TRBV15 and TRBJ1-1, with TRBD1 as a possible D gene (5 bases). CDR1 is LNHNV, CDR2 YYDKDF, per germline (reference sequence). The CDR3 is 14 residues long. V lost 5 bases to trimming and J lost 5 bases, with 15 bases between them. This chain's CDR3 is CATSWGRGGTEAFF. In DNA, the CDR3 is TGTGCCACCAGCTGGGGGAGGGGCGGGACTGAAGCTTTCTTT.

The V gene is TRBV28, the J gene TRBJ2-1, with D perhaps matching TRBD1 (5 bases). Germline V lookup: CDR1 MDHEN, CDR2 SYDVKM. V lost 5 bases and J lost 4, with 18 bases in between. The CDR3 is 16 amino acids. The CDR3, as DNA: TGTGCCAGCAGTGTTACAGGCTCCTTTGGGTACAATGAGCAGTTCTTC. Translation gives CASSVTGSFGYNEQFF.

The gene calls are TRBV27 and TRBJ2-5; TRBD2 agrees at 10 bases. Germline lookup yields CDR1 MNHEY and CDR2 SMNVEV (reference sequence). The CDR3 totals 15 residues. V lost 3 bases to trimming and J lost 5 bases; unmatched junction nucleotides: 6. CDR3 coding DNA: TGTGCCAGCAGTTTCCTAGCGGGAGCTAAGGAGACCCAGTACTTC. This gives the protein CASSFLAGAKETQYF.

The table lists this clone with a few counts. The genes are TRBV4-2 and TRBJ2-5, with TRBD1 matching 7 bases. The CDR3 totals 17 residues. Germline V gene sequence: CDR1 LGHNA, CDR2 YNFKEQ. With 0 bases clipped from V and 1 base from J, the junction kept 8 bases outside the gene matches. The CDR3: CASSQDGTGEVQETQYF. The CDR3, as DNA: TGTGCCAGCAGCCAAGACGGTACAGGGGAAGTCCAAGAGACCCAGTACTTC.

Only one count was recorded for this clone. The chain couples TRBV5-4 to TRBJ2-3, with D possibly TRBD2 on 6 matching bases. CDR3 length: 18 amino acids. V was trimmed by 2 bases and J by 3 bases, leaving 22 bases between them. CDR1 and CDR2 (germline): SGHNT, YYREEE (reference sequence). CDR3 residues: CASSFRRTISETTDTQYF. The CDR3 nucleotides are TGTGCCAGCAGCTTCCGACGGACTATCTCCGAGACTACAGATACGCAGTATTTT.

The rearrangement uses TRBV29-1 and TRBJ1-1, with TRBD1 as a possible D gene (5 bases). The V gene's germline CDR1 is SQVTM and CDR2 ANQGSEA. This CDR3 has 11 amino acids. Deletions cut 5 bases from V and 7 bases from J, with 11 bases between. The CDR3 sequence: CSVWGGHEAFF. The CDR3 DNA follows: TGCAGCGTTTGGGGCGGCCATGAAGCTTTCTTT.

The chain joins TRBV6-1 to TRBJ2-4; 9 bases agree with TRBD2. Germline V gives CDR1 MNHNS, CDR2 SASEGT. This CDR3 has 14 amino acids. V shed 6 bases, J shed 3 bases, and the junction held 3 bases outside the gene matches. The CDR3 reads CASRVAGDKNIQYF. In nucleotides, the CDR3 is TGTGCCAGCAGGGTAGCGGGAGACAAAAACATTCAGTACTTC.

The rearrangement joins TRBV5-1 to TRBJ2-7; 8 bases are a match to TRBD1. The CDR3 is made up of 14 amino acids. The germline gives CDR1 SGHRS, CDR2 YFSETQ. Unmatched junction bases numbered 4, after V lost 2 bases and J lost 3 bases. The CDR3 DNA is TGCGCCAGCAGCTTTCAGGGGGCGGACTACGAGCAGTACTTC. This translates into CASSFQGADYEQYF.

The rearrangement links TRBV5-1 to TRBJ2-1; 12 positions agree with TRBD2. Looked up from germline, CDR1 is SGHRS and CDR2 is YFSETQ. The CDR3 covers 14 residues. The V gene end was trimmed by 4 bases and the J gene end by 8 bases; junction bases not matched to a gene: 4. The CDR3 DNA is TGCGCCAGCAGCCCGGGACTAGCGGGCCATGAGCAGTTCTTC. Its protein is CASSPGLAGHEQFF.

CDR3 in DNA: TGCAGCGTGGGAGGACAGGGAAACACTGAAGCTTTCTTT. Protein sequence: CSVGGQGNTEAFF. The genes are TRBV29-1 and TRBJ1-1, with 8 bases fitting TRBD1. V lost 6 bases, J lost 2 bases, and 5 bases stayed unmatched. Germline V lookup: CDR1 SQVTM, CDR2 ANQGSEA. The CDR3 runs to 13 residues. Based on the CDR3 plus reference TRBV29-1 and TRBJ1-1, the full variable domain is SAVISQKPSRDICQRGTSLTIQCQVDSQVTMMFWYRQQPGQSLTLIATANQGSEATYESGFVIDKFPISRPNLTFSTLTVSNMSPEDSSIYLCSVGGQGNTEAFFGQGTRLTVV.

V is TRBV6-6 and J is TRBJ2-7, with unresolved D. The germline gives CDR1 MNHNY, CDR2 SVGAGI (reference sequence). The V gene lost 2 bases and the J gene lost 5 bases, with 16 bases spanning the gap. This CDR3 spans 15 amino acids. CDR3 in amino acids: CASSYTAGRPDEQYF. Written as DNA, the CDR3 is TGTGCCAGCAGTTACACGGCAGGCCGTCCCGACGAGCAGTACTTC.

J is TRBJ2-7 and V is TRBV7-6, with 7 bases aligning to TRBD2. The CDR3 runs to 13 residues. V dropped 5 bases and J dropped 3; count of bases not matched to a gene: 4. The germline V gene has CDR1 SGHVS and CDR2 FNYEAQ. The CDR3 coding sequence is TGTGCCAGCAGCCCAGGACTAGGCTACGAGCAGTACTTC. Translating gives CASSPGLGYEQYF.

This chain links TRBV6-1 with TRBJ2-7; perhaps TRBD1 as D (5 bases). Germline CDR1 is MNHNS and CDR2 is SASEGT. This CDR3 has 15 amino acids. Deletions cut 3 bases from V and 4 bases from J, with 16 bases between. In DNA form, the CDR3 reads TGTGCCAGCAGTGATCGTACGCAGGGTAAATACGAGCAGTACTTC. It encodes CASSDRTQGKYEQYF.

This chain links TRBV7-3 with TRBJ2-3; 9 positions agree with TRBD2. Germline lookup yields CDR1 SGHTA and CDR2 FQGTGA. The J segment lost 1 base and the V segment lost 1 base, leaving 0 bases of the junction unmatched. There are 15 residues in the CDR3. CDR3 amino acids: CASSLRTSGTDTQYF. The CDR3 DNA reads as TGTGCCAGCAGCTTAAGGACTAGCGGCACAGATACGCAGTATTTT.

The CDR3 region is CAWSVGGGPYGYTF. The CDR3 DNA sequence: TGTGCCTGGAGTGTCGGGGGGGGCCCCTATGGCTACACCTTC. The gene calls are TRBV30 and TRBJ1-2; a weak D match, TRBD1 (6 bases). The CDR3 loop spans 14 amino acids. V was shortened by 0 bases and J by 4 bases, with 12 bases between the two germline ends. CDR1 and CDR2 from the germline V gene are GTSNPN and SVGIG (reference sequence).

This chain connects TRBV28 to TRBJ1-2, with 7 bases lining up with TRBD1. CDR3 length: 14 residues. Germline assignment: CDR1 MDHEN and CDR2 SYDVKM. The junction had 3 bases not matched to a gene; V was cut back by 3 bases and J by 2 bases. Here the CDR3 DNA reads TGTGCCAGCAGTTTTTTCAGGGGGAACTATGGCTACACCTTC. This encodes CASSFFRGNYGYTF.

The rearrangement links TRBV11-2 to TRBJ2-5, with TRBD1 matching over 9 bases. The CDR3 is made up of 14 amino acids. The ends lost 5 bases at V and 5 bases at J; junction bases unmatched: 6. Germline CDR1 SGHAT, CDR2 FQNNGV. CDR3 DNA: TGTGCCAGCAGCGAACAGGGGGCGAGGGAGACCCAGTACTTC. Translation: CASSEQGARETQYF. The full variable domain, in which reference TRBV11-2 and TRBJ2-5 provide the parts outside the CDR3, is EAGVAQSPRYKIIEKRQSVAFWCNPISGHATLYWYQQILGQGPKLLIQFQNNGVVDDSQLPKDRFSAERLKGVDSTLKIQPAKLEDSAVYLCASSEQGARETQYFGPGTRLLVL.

V usage is TRBV27 and J usage is TRBJ2-1, with D perhaps matching TRBD2 (5 bases). The V and J ends lost 2 bases and 6 bases respectively, with 8 bases between them. The CDR3 contains 13 residues. Germline CDR1 reads MNHEY; CDR2 reads SMNVEV (reference sequence). In nucleotides, the CDR3 is TGTGCCAGCAGTTTAGACGGAGGCAATGAGCAGTTCTTC. This translates into CASSLDGGNEQFF.

The chain couples TRBV19 to TRBJ2-5; 13 nucleotides agree with TRBD2. This CDR3 has 17 amino acids. Germline V gives CDR1 LNHDA, CDR2 SQIVND (reference sequence). V was clipped by 4 bases and J by 4 bases; unmatched bases: 9. The CDR3 here is CASSRITSGRASETQYF. CDR3 sequence (DNA): TGTGCCAGTAGTAGGATAACTAGCGGGAGGGCCTCAGAGACCCAGTACTTC.

This rearrangement joins TRBV4-1 to TRBJ2-7; a weak D match, TRBD2 (6 bases). The CDR3 sequence is 14 residues long. CDR1 is MGHRA, CDR2 YSYEKL, per germline. Trimming pared 1 base from V and 4 bases from J, leaving 11 bases between. The CDR3 loop reads CASSQVLRGYEQYF. The CDR3, as DNA: TGCGCCAGCAGCCAAGTACTACGGGGGTACGAGCAGTACTTC.